The TCR beta chain under discussion was sequenced for a study of T-cell memory formation after mild COVID-19. About the study: TCR clusters showed largely donor specificity. The study's findings and limits: Day 15 to 85 contracting clones showed balanced CD4/CD8; later expanders leaned CD4+. Memory cells collected pre-infection included some clones that later responded, suggesting cross-reactive memory joined.

5'RACE primed at constant segments yielded TCR alpha and TCR beta cDNA libraries bearing sample barcodes and UMIs. TCRdb independently ran MiXCR on the 5' RACE reads; one entry per CDR3 protein. The table lists 120,000 to 150,000 distinct CDR3 sequences, 6% to 7% of them singletons. This clonotype has ten or more counts. Its antigen is unidentified. The CDR3 loop spans 12 amino acids. Germline V CDR1 and CDR2: DFQATT, SNEGSKA (reference sequence). The germline V and J ends were trimmed by 6 bases and 9 bases, with 14 bases remaining between them. Sequencing input: PBMCs or a T cell subset sorted from them (not recorded which). The clonotype was recovered from an adult woman who had mild COVID-19 (a few samples of this study predate the infection). Cell type and time point are not known. The J gene is TRBJ1-4, the V gene TRBV20-1; D is perhaps TRBD1 (5 bases). The CDR3 spells CSAGRVTQKLFF. DNA of the CDR3: TGCAGTGCGGGGCGGGTAACGCAAAAACTGTTTTTT.